The T cell receptor (beta chain) described here comes from a study of tumor-infiltrating lymphocytes in primary liver carcinoma. For the study at large: Patients were both men and women, whose ages ran from 30 to 69 years.

A primer matching the constant region was used to make TCR beta cDNA from 450 to 500 ng of total RNA. Each TCR beta library was derived from three nested multiplex PCR rounds that employed slightly modified ARM-PCR. TCRdb reanalysed the multiplex PCR reads using MiXCR and keeps one entry per CDR3 protein. The table shows approximately 330,000 distinct CDR3 sequences, with less than 65% occurring only once. This clonotype came up a few times. The authors took blood RNA from unsorted whole blood and also extracted germline DNA. Chronic HBV infection was present in the patients, who were treatment-naive. This clonotype originated in a man aged 40-49 years with primary liver carcinoma and hepatitis B virus infection. Sequenced: peripheral blood.

The DNA for the CDR3 is TGTGCCATCAGCGACAGGGAGGACACTGAAGCTTTCTTT. Translation gives CAISDREDTEAFF. The chain combines TRBV10-3 with TRBJ1-1; 7 nucleotides agree with TRBD1. J gave up 3 bases and V 6 bases, and 4 bases lay outside the gene matches. Germline values: CDR1 ENHRY, CDR2 SYGVKD. This CDR3 comprises 13 residues.